What follows are 21 T cell receptor beta chains derived from one specimen sequenced in a study of CD8 T cells in ankylosing spondylitis. One entry per CDR3 protein results from TCRdb running MiXCR on the 5' RACE reads. The repertoire consists of about 220,000 distinct CDR3 sequences, with roughly 26% occurring once and the leading ten covering about 6.2%. Sequencing was done on a sample of blood, either unsorted or a sorted T cell fraction (not recorded which). The receptors were gathered from a male donor with ankylosing spondylitis or in good health (not recorded which).

V and J are TRBV24-1 and TRBJ2-5; 11 nucleotides agree with TRBD1. V gave up 4 bases and J gave up 4 bases; unmatched junction bases: 10. The CDR3 consists of 17 residues. Germline-derived CDR1 and CDR2 are KGHDR and SFDVKD. CDR3 in DNA: TGTGCCACCAGTGACAAGAGGGACAGGGGGAGCCGAGAGACCCAGTACTTC. Its translation is CATSDKRDRGSRETQYF.

This rearrangement joins TRBV5-1 to TRBJ2-2, with TRBD2 identical over 9 bases. Germline CDR1 and CDR2: SGHRS and YFSETQ. This CDR3 has 15 residues. Trimming took 4 bases from V and 6 from J; bases not matched to a gene: 7. This CDR3 is CASSVLAGEAGELFF. The CDR3 DNA reads as TGCGCCAGCAGCGTTTTAGCGGGAGAAGCCGGGGAGCTGTTTTTT.

J is TRBJ2-1 and V is TRBV20-1, with a possible D match to TRBD1 (5 bases). V shed 5 bases and J shed 6 bases, with 14 bases lying between them. The length of the CDR3 is 13 residues. The germline gives CDR1 DFQATT, CDR2 SNEGSKA (reference sequence). In nucleotides, the CDR3 is TGCAGTGCTCCAACAGGCTGGGGCAATGAGCAGTTCTTC. Amino acid sequence: CSAPTGWGNEQFF.

This clonotype was seen ten or more times. The V and J genes are TRBV5-5 and TRBJ2-3; no definite D call. There are 17 residues in the CDR3. The ends were cut back, 0 bases at V and 6 bases at J, with 20 bases in the middle. Per the germline V gene, CDR1 is SGHKS and CDR2 is YYEKEE (reference sequence). The CDR3 DNA reads as TGTGCCAGCAGCTTGGGGCCTGGACGTAACCTCGGGGATACGCAGTATTTT. This codes for CASSLGPGRNLGDTQYF.

The CDR3 coding sequence is TGCAGTGCTAGAGTAGCGGGGCCCTCCTACGAGCAGTACTTC. Protein sequence: CSARVAGPSYEQYF. The chain links TRBV20-1 to TRBJ2-7; 8 bases map to TRBD2. Per germline, CDR1 DFQATT and CDR2 SNEGSKA (reference sequence). The ends lost 1 base at V and 0 bases at J; junction bases unmatched: 2. This CDR3 contains 14 residues.

The chain is built from TRBV6-1 and TRBJ2-7; 7 bases are a match to TRBD2. CDR1 and CDR2 from the germline V gene are MNHNS and SASEGT. Trimming at V came to 3 bases and at J to 6 bases, leaving 17 bases not matched to a gene. This CDR3 is 17 amino acids long. CDR3 bases: TGTGCCAGCAGTGAGCGGTGGGAGGGAGGGCCTTTATCCGAGCAGTACTTC. Translating it yields CASSERWEGGPLSEQYF.

This clonotype has a count of ten or more. This rearrangement joins TRBV5-1 to TRBJ1-1; tentative D call: TRBD1 (6 bases). The CDR3 spans 13 residues. V gave up 4 bases and J gave up 5 bases, with 12 bases separating them. Germline V gene lookup returns CDR1 SGHRS and CDR2 YFSETQ. DNA of the CDR3: TGCGCCAGCAGCCCAGAGGGGGGGACTGAAGCTTTCTTT. Its protein product is CASSPEGGTEAFF.

V and J are TRBV7-9 and TRBJ1-2; D not resolved. CDR3 length: 11 amino acids. Per germline, CDR1 SEHNR and CDR2 FQNEAQ (reference sequence). V was cut by 1 base and J by 13 bases, with 10 bases left in between. The CDR3 here is CASSLEWESTF. The CDR3 bases are TGTGCCAGCAGCTTAGAATGGGAATCCACCTTC.

This rearrangement joins TRBV20-1 to TRBJ2-5, with a tentative D call TRBD2 (6 bases). The germline V gene has CDR1 DFQATT and CDR2 SNEGSKA (reference sequence). This CDR3 has 14 residues. V was cut by 6 bases and J by 4 bases, with 18 bases left in between. CDR3 region: CSAQTSGFGETQYF. The CDR3 DNA is TGCAGTGCCCAGACTAGTGGCTTTGGAGAGACCCAGTACTTC.

The V and J genes are TRBV9 and TRBJ2-1; D remains ambiguous. Germline V gene lookup returns CDR1 SGDLS and CDR2 YYNGEE. Trimming cost V 0 bases and J 4 bases, with 11 bases left between them. CDR3 length: 15 residues. The DNA for the CDR3 is TGTGCCAGCAGCGTAGCGGAGCGAACTTACAATGAGCAGTTCTTC. This translates into CASSVAERTYNEQFF.

This clonotype occurred many times. The chain joins TRBV4-1 to TRBJ1-1; TRBD1 is a possible D gene (5 bases). The V end was cut by 4 bases, the J end by 4 bases, with 16 bases between. The CDR3 sequence is 15 residues long. Looked up from germline, CDR1 is MGHRA and CDR2 is YSYEKL. CDR3 in amino acids: CASSPSTVIVTEAFF. CDR3 DNA: TGCGCCAGCAGCCCTTCGACAGTCATAGTCACTGAAGCTTTCTTT.

This clonotype was picked up a small number of times. The V and J genes are TRBV4-2 and TRBJ2-3; 12 nucleotides line up with TRBD1. V shed 4 bases, J shed 3 bases, and the junction held 23 bases outside the gene matches. The CDR3 has 22 amino acids. The germline V gene has CDR1 LGHNA and CDR2 YNFKEQ. DNA of the CDR3: TGTGCCAGCAGCCGAAGTAGAACCCGATCCGGGACAGGGGGCCCTAGGACAGATACGCAGTATTTT. It yields the protein CASSRSRTRSGTGGPRTDTQYF.

J is TRBJ2-5 and V is TRBV6-1; D might be TRBD1 (6 bases). Germline V gene lookup returns CDR1 MNHNS and CDR2 SASEGT. The V end was cut by 5 bases, the J end by 0 bases, with 13 bases between. This CDR3 has 15 amino acids. This CDR3 reads CASSRVGGYQETQYF. The CDR3 nucleotides are TGTGCCAGCAGTCGAGTAGGGGGATACCAAGAGACCCAGTACTTC.

This clonotype was picked up many times. V is TRBV13 and J is TRBJ2-1, with 9 bases identical to TRBD1. This CDR3 spans 15 amino acids. Germline-derived CDR1 and CDR2 are PRHDT and FYEKMQ (reference sequence). J gave up 9 bases and V 5 bases, and 11 bases lay outside the gene matches. The CDR3 nucleotides are TGTGCCAGCAGCGTAACAGGGGGCTCCCACAGTGAGCAGTTCTTC. This encodes CASSVTGGSHSEQFF.

The CDR3 loop reads CASGASGRGWETQYF. The DNA of the CDR3 is TGTGCCAGCGGTGCTAGCGGGAGAGGATGGGAGACCCAGTACTTC. The chain links TRBV6-2 or TRBV6-3 to TRBJ2-5; 10 bases align to TRBD2. In germline, CDR1 is MNHEY, CDR2 SVGEGT. V dropped 8 bases and J dropped 5; count of bases not matched to a gene: 11. This CDR3 comprises 15 residues.

The V and J genes are TRBV10-2 and TRBJ1-6; 7 bases match TRBD1. The germline V gene encodes CDR1 WSHSY and CDR2 SAAADI. The CDR3 loop spans 13 amino acids. The junction had 7 bases not matched to a gene; V was cut back by 11 bases and J by 6 bases. The CDR3 sequence is CAVGDSANSPLHF. In DNA, the CDR3 is TGCGCCGTAGGGGACAGCGCTAATTCACCCCTCCACTTT.

The chain joins TRBV20-1 to TRBJ1-1, with TRBD1 matching over 8 bases. The CDR3 is 12 amino acids. CDR1 DFQATT and CDR2 SNEGSKA come from the germline V gene (reference sequence). Trimming took 7 bases from V and 4 from J; bases not matched to a gene: 5. The CDR3: CSVGQVITEAFF. DNA of the CDR3: TGCAGTGTGGGACAGGTAATCACTGAAGCTTTCTTT.

V and J are TRBV10-3 and TRBJ2-5; 10 nucleotides align to TRBD2. V lost 8 bases and J lost 5; bases outside the gene matches: 8. Looked up from germline, CDR1 is ENHRY and CDR2 is SYGVKD. The length of the CDR3 is 14 residues. CDR3 DNA sequence: TGTGCCATCGGGCCTAGCGGGAGTCGTGAGACCCAGTACTTC. Translation: CAIGPSGSRETQYF.

This clonotype was detected many times. The rearrangement joins TRBV6-1 to TRBJ1-3; D not certain. V gave up 7 bases and J gave up 0 bases, with 7 bases separating them. CDR1 and CDR2 from the germline V gene are MNHNS and SASEGT. CDR3 length: 13 residues. For the CDR3, the DNA is TGTGCCAGCAAAGCAGGCTCTGGAAACACCATATATTTT. Protein sequence: CASKAGSGNTIYF.

The J gene is TRBJ2-3, the V gene TRBV20-1; D ambiguous. Trimming left V 3 bases short and J 2 bases short, with 3 bases between. CDR1 is DFQATT, CDR2 SNEGSKA, per germline (reference sequence). The CDR3 is made up of 11 amino acids. Written as DNA, the CDR3 is TGCAGTGCTAGGACCACAGATACGCAGTATTTT. Translation: CSARTTDTQYF.

This clonotype was recorded many times. The J gene is TRBJ1-6, the V gene TRBV28, with a possible D match to TRBD1 (6 bases). CDR1 is MDHEN, CDR2 SYDVKM, per germline. The CDR3 covers 14 residues. With 3 bases removed from V and 8 bases from J, the gap between germline ends came to 11 bases. CDR3 sequence: CASSFPSGDSPLHF. The CDR3 region has the DNA TGTGCCAGCAGTTTCCCCTCAGGGGATTCACCCCTCCACTTT.